These 14 T cell receptor beta chains originate from one sample sequenced in a study of blood T cell repertoires in COVID-19. Assay used: immunoSEQ multiplex PCR; TCRdb lists only in-frame clones, some missing. The sample has roughly 130,000 clones, approximately 83% seen once; the top ten hold approximately 16%. Sequenced input: peripheral blood. The receptor source for this set is a woman in her forties or fifties with acute or convalescent COVID-19.

The gene calls are TRBV2 and TRBJ1-5; 8 bases are shared with TRBD1. This CDR3 is 12 amino acids long. CDR1 is SNHLY and CDR2 is FYNNEI in the germline V gene. V gave up 7 bases and J gave up 11 bases; unmatched junction bases: 7. CDR3 in amino acids: CASTPGQGTQHF. CDR3 DNA sequence: TGTGCCAGCACCCCCGGACAGGGAACCCAGCATTTT.

The table lists this clone with many counts. The chain links TRBV11-1 to TRBJ1-2; D is perhaps TRBD1 (5 bases). The V gene lost 0 bases and the J gene lost 6 bases, with 8 bases spanning the gap. CDR1 is SGHAT and CDR2 is FQDESV in the germline V gene (reference sequence). The CDR3 is 13 residues long. CDR3 region: CASSLAGVDGYTF. DNA for the CDR3: TGTGCCAGCAGCTTAGCAGGGGTCGATGGCTACACCTTC.

The CDR3 nucleotides are TGTGCCAGCAGCTTAGTCGGCTATGGCTACACCTTC. Its translation is CASSLVGYGYTF. The chain is built from TRBV7-8 and TRBJ1-2; D gene uncertain. The V and J ends lost 1 base and 4 bases respectively, with 4 bases between them. The CDR3 loop spans 12 amino acids. From germline, CDR1 is SGHVS and CDR2 FQNEAQ.

The chain links TRBV7-2 to TRBJ2-3; 7 bases are a match to TRBD2. This CDR3 has 14 residues. Germline assignment: CDR1 SGHTA and CDR2 FQGNSA. After removal of 4 bases from V and 4 bases from J, the junction contained 5 bases not matched to a gene. CDR3 loop: CASSSGTTPDTQYF. CDR3 nucleotides: TGTGCCAGCAGCTCCGGGACTACCCCAGATACGCAGTATTTT.

This chain links TRBV12-3 or TRBV12-4 with TRBJ1-2; 7 nucleotides match TRBD1. This CDR3 contains 13 residues. J was trimmed by 8 bases and V by 3 bases; bases with no gene match: 6. CDR3 sequence (DNA): TGTGCCAGCAGTTTCGCCGGCAGGGGGGGCTACACCTTC. Protein product: CASSFAGRGGYTF.

J is TRBJ1-2 and V is TRBV10-3; 8 bases match TRBD1. This CDR3 comprises 13 residues. Per the germline V gene, CDR1 is ENHRY and CDR2 is SYGVKD. V was clipped by 5 bases and J by 4 bases; unmatched bases: 3. CDR3 DNA sequence: TGTGCCATCAGTCCGGGACAGGCCTATGGCTACACCTTC. Encoded protein: CAISPGQAYGYTF.

V and J are TRBV27 and TRBJ1-1; D gene ambiguous. The V end lost 5 bases, the J end lost 4 bases, and 11 bases lay between the germline ends. The CDR3 contains 13 residues. The germline CDR1 and CDR2 sequences are MNHEY and SMNVEV (reference sequence). The chain's CDR3 is CASSPSRFTEAFF. CDR3 DNA: TGTGCCAGCAGTCCCTCCCGGTTCACTGAAGCTTTCTTT.

V usage is TRBV7-3 and J usage is TRBJ2-1; 7 bases are a match to TRBD1. After removal of 5 bases from V and 12 bases from J, the junction contained 7 bases not matched to a gene. The CDR3 runs to 12 residues. The germline gives CDR1 SGHTA, CDR2 FQGTGA. The DNA of the CDR3 is TGTGCCAGCAGCCCAGACAGGGTAAGGCAGTTCTTC. Its protein product is CASSPDRVRQFF.

The count of this clone is one. J is TRBJ2-7 and V is TRBV7-2, with D unclear. The ends were cut back, 5 bases at V and 0 bases at J, with 11 bases in the middle. The CDR3 consists of 14 residues. Germline values: CDR1 SGHTA, CDR2 FQGNSA. CDR3 sequence: CASSPRSSSYEQYF. The CDR3 DNA is TGTGCCAGCAGCCCCCGGTCCTCCTCCTACGAGCAGTACTTC.

The J gene is TRBJ1-1, the V gene TRBV5-4; 7 bases line up with TRBD1. Germline V lookup: CDR1 SGHNT, CDR2 YYREEE (reference sequence). The V and J ends lost 4 bases and 1 base, in that order; junction bases with no gene match: 7. The CDR3 runs 15 residues. DNA of the CDR3: TGTGCCAGCAGCGAGCGACAGGGCCCGAACACTGAAGCTTTCTTT. Translating it yields CASSERQGPNTEAFF. Full variable domain (remainder filled in from reference TRBV5-4 and TRBJ1-1): ETGVTQSPTHLIKTRGQQVTLRCSSQSGHNTVSWYQQALGQGPQFIFQYYREEENGRGNFPPRFSGLQFPNYSSELNVNALELDDSALYLCASSERQGPNTEAFFGQGTRLTVV.

The rearrangement joins TRBV2 to TRBJ1-2; 8 bases map to TRBD1. CDR3 length: 13 residues. Looked up from germline, CDR1 is SNHLY and CDR2 is FYNNEI. The junction had 7 bases not matched to a gene; V was cut back by 5 bases and J by 8 bases. CDR3 sequence (DNA): TGTGCCAGCAGTACAGGGGGAGGAGGAGGCTACACCTTC. Translation: CASSTGGGGGYTF.

This clone was observed once. The DNA of the CDR3 is TGTGCCAGCAGCTTACAGGGGAGCACTGAAGCTTTCTTT. Translation: CASSLQGSTEAFF. The V and J genes are TRBV7-3 and TRBJ1-1; D is possibly TRBD1 (6 bases). Germline assignment: CDR1 SGHTA and CDR2 FQGTGA. This CDR3 region has 13 residues. Trimming cost V 2 bases and J 4 bases, with 8 bases left between them. Full variable domain (rest looked up from reference TRBV7-3 and TRBJ1-1): GAGVSQTPSNKVTEKGKYVELRCDPISGHTALYWYRQSLGQGPEFLIYFQGTGAADDSGLPNDRFFAVRPEGSVSTLKIQRTERGDSAVYLCASSLQGSTEAFFGQGTRLTVV.

The chain uses TRBV12-3 or TRBV12-4 and TRBJ1-2; D unresolved. The CDR3 covers 13 residues. V was clipped by 3 bases and J by 3 bases, with 8 bases between them. Here the CDR3 reads CASSFTAYYGYTF. Written as DNA, the CDR3 is TGTGCCAGCAGTTTTACAGCTTACTATGGCTACACCTTC.

J is TRBJ1-1 and V is TRBV7-8; weak D call: TRBD1 (6 bases). V shed 4 bases and J shed 2 bases, with 11 bases lying between them. This CDR3 is built from 14 residues. CDR1 and CDR2 (germline): SGHVS, FQNEAQ. CDR3 nucleotides: TGTGCCAGCAGCTCATACAGGGTTAACACTGAAGCTTTCTTT. Translation gives CASSSYRVNTEAFF. Full variable domain (missing parts from reference TRBV7-8 and TRBJ1-1): GAGVSQSPRYKVAKRGQDVALRCDPISGHVSLFWYQQALGQGPEFLTYFQNEAQLDKSGLPSDRFFAERPEGSVSTLKIQRTQQEDSAVYLCASSSYRVNTEAFFGQGTRLTVV.